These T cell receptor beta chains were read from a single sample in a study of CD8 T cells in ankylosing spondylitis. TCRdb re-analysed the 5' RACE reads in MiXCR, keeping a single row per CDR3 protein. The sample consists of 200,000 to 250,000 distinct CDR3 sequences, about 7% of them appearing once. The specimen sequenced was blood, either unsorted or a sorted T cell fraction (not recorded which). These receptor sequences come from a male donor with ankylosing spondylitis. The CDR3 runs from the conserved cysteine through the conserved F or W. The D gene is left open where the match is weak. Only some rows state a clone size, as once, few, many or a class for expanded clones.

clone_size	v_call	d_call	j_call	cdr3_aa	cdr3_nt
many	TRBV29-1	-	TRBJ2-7	CSASDNSYEQYF	TGCAGCGCCTCGGACAACTCCTACGAGCAGTACTTC
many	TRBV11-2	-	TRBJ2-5	CASSLFGRGETQYF	TGTGCCAGCAGCTTATTCGGTAGGGGCGAGACCCAGTACTTC
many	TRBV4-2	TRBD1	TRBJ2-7	CASSQGPGQSYEQYF	TGTGCCAGCAGCCAAGGGCCGGGACAGTCTTACGAGCAGTACTTC
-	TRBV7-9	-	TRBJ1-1	CASSPLGGTMNTEAFF	TGTGCCAGCAGCCCTTTGGGGGGAACAATGAACACTGAAGCTTTCTTT
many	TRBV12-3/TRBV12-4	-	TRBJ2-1	CASSPVGVAEQFF	TGTGCCAGCAGTCCCGTCGGGGTGGCTGAGCAGTTCTTC
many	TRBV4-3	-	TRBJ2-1	CASSRLQGAGDEQFF	TGCGCCAGCAGCCGGTTGCAGGGGGCGGGGGATGAGCAGTTCTTC
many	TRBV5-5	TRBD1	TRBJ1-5	CASSPTGGSNQPQHF	TGTGCCAGCAGCCCTACAGGGGGGAGCAATCAGCCCCAGCATTTT
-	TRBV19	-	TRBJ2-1	CASSIESVFSSYNEQFF	TGTGCCAGTAGTATAGAATCCGTCTTCAGCTCCTACAATGAGCAGTTCTTC
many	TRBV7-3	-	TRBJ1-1	CASSLGAGLVLNTEAFF	TGTGCCAGCAGCTTAGGAGCAGGGTTGGTGTTGAACACTGAAGCTTTCTTT
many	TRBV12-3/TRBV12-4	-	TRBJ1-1	CASSLGEEAFF	TGTGCCAGCAGTTTGGGTGAGGAGGCTTTCTTT
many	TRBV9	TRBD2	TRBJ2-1	CASSVGAGGPGDEQFF	TGTGCCAGCAGCGTAGGAGCGGGGGGGCCGGGTGATGAGCAGTTCTTC
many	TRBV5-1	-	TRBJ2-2	CASSSGDGELFF	TGCGCCAGCAGCTCGGGGGACGGGGAGCTGTTTTTT
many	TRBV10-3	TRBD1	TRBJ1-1	CATEARGQGTNTEAFF	TGTGCCACCGAGGCCCGGGGACAGGGGACGAACACTGAAGCTTTCTTT
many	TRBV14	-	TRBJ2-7	CASSPIMGPRAEQYF	TGTGCCAGCAGCCCCATCATGGGCCCGCGGGCCGAGCAGTACTTC
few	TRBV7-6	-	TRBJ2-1	CASRAANEQFF	TGTGCCAGCAGGGCGGCCAATGAGCAGTTCTTC
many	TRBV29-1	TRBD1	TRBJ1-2	CSVGPRDRVNYGYTF	TGCAGCGTTGGCCCTCGGGACAGGGTTAACTATGGCTACACCTTC
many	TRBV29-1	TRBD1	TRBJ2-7	CSVAGTGGMYEQYF	TGCAGCGTTGCCGGGACAGGGGGAATGTACGAGCAGTACTTC
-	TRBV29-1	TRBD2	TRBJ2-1	CSVEEGLAALNEQFF	TGCAGCGTTGAAGAAGGACTAGCGGCCCTAAATGAGCAGTTCTTC
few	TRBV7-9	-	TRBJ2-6	CASSPLGANVLTF	TGTGCCAGCAGCCCCCTCGGGGCCAACGTCCTGACTTTC
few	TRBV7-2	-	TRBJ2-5	CASSPTKIFGETQYF	TGTGCCAGCAGCCCCACTAAAATCTTCGGGGAGACCCAGTACTTC
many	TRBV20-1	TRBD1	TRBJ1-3	CSARPTGGHTIYF	TGCAGTGCTAGGCCGACAGGGGGACACACCATATATTTT
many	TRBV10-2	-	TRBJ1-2	CASRGSSYGYTF	TGCGCCAGCAGAGGCTCCAGCTATGGCTACACCTTC
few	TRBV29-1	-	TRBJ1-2	CSVEDWWGSGYGYTF	TGCAGCGTTGAAGATTGGTGGGGCAGCGGCTATGGCTACACCTTC
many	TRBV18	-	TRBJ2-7	CASSIRPGYEQYF	TGTGCCAGCTCAATCCGACCGGGTTACGAGCAGTACTTC
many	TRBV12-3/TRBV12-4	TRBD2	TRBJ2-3	CASSIAGGTDTQYF	TGTGCCAGCAGTATCGCGGGGGGGACAGATACGCAGTATTTT
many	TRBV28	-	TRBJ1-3	CASRGLIAAGNTIYF	TGTGCCAGCAGAGGGTTAATAGCCGCTGGAAACACCATATATTTT
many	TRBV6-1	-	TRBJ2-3	CASSEGRYSDTQYF	TGTGCCAGCAGTGAGGGCAGGTACTCAGATACGCAGTATTTT
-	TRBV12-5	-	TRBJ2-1	CASGREGWGGEQFF	TGTGCTAGTGGTCGAGAAGGTTGGGGAGGTGAGCAGTTCTTC
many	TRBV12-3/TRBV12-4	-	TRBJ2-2	CASTRRQKNGELFF	TGTGCCAGCACCCGAAGGCAGAAGAACGGGGAGCTGTTTTTT
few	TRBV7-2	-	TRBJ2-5	CASTIPPDSETQYF	TGTGCCAGCACCATCCCCCCAGATTCTGAGACCCAGTACTTC
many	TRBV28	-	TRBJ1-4	CASSTPVQGRGGTEKLFF	TGTGCCAGCAGTACCCCGGTGCAGGGAAGGGGAGGCACAGAAAAACTGTTTTTT
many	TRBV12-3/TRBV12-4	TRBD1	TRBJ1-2	CASRAGGNGYTF	TGTGCCAGCAGGGCAGGGGGCAACGGCTACACCTTC
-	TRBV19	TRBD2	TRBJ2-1	CASSILAGVAFF	TGTGCCAGTAGTATCCTAGCGGGAGTAGCGTTCTTC
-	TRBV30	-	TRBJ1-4	CAWSVDGKLFF	TGTGCCTGGAGTGTGGACGGAAAACTGTTTTTT
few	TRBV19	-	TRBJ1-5	CASSIFSAVSNQPQHF	TGTGCCAGTAGTATATTCTCGGCAGTTAGCAATCAGCCCCAGCATTTT
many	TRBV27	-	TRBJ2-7	CASSPTAYSYEQYF	TGTGCCAGCAGCCCGACTGCCTATTCCTACGAGCAGTACTTC
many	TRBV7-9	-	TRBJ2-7	CASSPNGGAYEQYF	TGTGCCAGCAGCCCTAACGGGGGAGCCTACGAGCAGTACTTC
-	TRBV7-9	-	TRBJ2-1	CASSFAVVTGTYNEQFF	TGTGCCAGCAGCTTTGCGGTGGTAACAGGGACCTACAATGAGCAGTTCTTC
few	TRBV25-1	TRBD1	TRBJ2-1	CASSSTGDLEQFF	TGTGCCAGCAGTTCCACAGGGGATCTTGAGCAGTTCTTC
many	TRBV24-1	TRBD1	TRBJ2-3	CATSRTGGTDTQYF	TGTGCCACCAGTCGGACAGGGGGCACAGATACGCAGTATTTT
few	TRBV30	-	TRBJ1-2	CAWGRQAGNYGYTF	TGTGCCTGGGGACGACAGGCCGGGAACTATGGCTACACCTTC
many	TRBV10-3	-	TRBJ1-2	CAIWTAVYGYTF	TGTGCCATCTGGACAGCCGTCTATGGCTACACCTTC
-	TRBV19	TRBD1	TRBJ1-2	CASSIGQGILLNYGYTF	TGTGCCAGTAGTATCGGACAGGGGATCTTACTTAACTATGGCTACACCTTC
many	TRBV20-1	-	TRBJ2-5	CSARKPGPWETQYF	TGCAGTGCTCGCAAACCGGGACCATGGGAGACCCAGTACTTC
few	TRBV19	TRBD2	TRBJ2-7	CASSTGLAGLIYEQYF	TGTGCCAGTAGTACCGGACTAGCGGGGTTAATCTACGAGCAGTACTTC
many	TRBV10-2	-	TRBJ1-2	CASSEIGQGYGYTF	TGCGCCAGCAGTGAGATAGGGCAGGGGTATGGCTACACCTTC